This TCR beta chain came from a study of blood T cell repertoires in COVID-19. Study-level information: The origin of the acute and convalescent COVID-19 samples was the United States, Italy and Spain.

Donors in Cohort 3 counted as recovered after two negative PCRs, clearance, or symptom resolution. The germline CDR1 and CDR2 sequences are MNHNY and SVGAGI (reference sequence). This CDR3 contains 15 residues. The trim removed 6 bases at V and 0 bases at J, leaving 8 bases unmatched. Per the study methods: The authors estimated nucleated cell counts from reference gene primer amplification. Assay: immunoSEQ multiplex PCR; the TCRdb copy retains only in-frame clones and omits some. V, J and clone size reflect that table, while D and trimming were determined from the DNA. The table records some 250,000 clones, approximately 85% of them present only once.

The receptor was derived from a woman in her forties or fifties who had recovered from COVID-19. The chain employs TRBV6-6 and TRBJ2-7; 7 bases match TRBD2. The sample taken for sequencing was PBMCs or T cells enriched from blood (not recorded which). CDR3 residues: CASRYLGGSSYEQYF. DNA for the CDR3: TGTGCCAGCAGGTACCTGGGCGGGAGCTCCTACGAGCAGTACTTC.